The sequence of this T cell receptor (beta chain) was determined in a study of T cell responses to AZD1222 COVID-19 vaccine. The method was immunoSEQ multiplex PCR; TCRdb's version includes in-frame clones alone and lacks a portion of them. The sample has roughly 180,000 clones; 85% to 95% are singletons. This clone has only one observation. Its antigen is still unknown. Study-wide findings and caveats: The donor group comprised mostly white British people and more females; the analysis possibly underestimated clonal diversity. Of spike-specific TCRs, nearly half reportedly target regions left unmutated in variants. Repertoire sampling occurred only after the peak T cell response.

Both about-4-week and about-12-week second-dose recipients were combined. The sequenced sample was peripheral blood, obtained 28 days after the second AZD1222 dose. This sequence originates from an adult who received the AZD1222 COVID-19 vaccine.

CDR3 DNA sequence: TGTGCCAGCTCACCAGCCGGGGTTGAGGAGACCCAGTACTTC. Translated, it gives CASSPAGVEETQYF. The gene calls are TRBV18 and TRBJ2-5, with D perhaps matching TRBD2 (5 bases). CDR3 size: 14 residues. Germline CDR1 reads KGHSH; CDR2 reads LQKENI. V was trimmed by 2 bases and J by 5 bases, leaving 12 bases between them. The full variable domain, with the rest looked up from reference TRBV18 and TRBJ2-5, is NAGVMQNPRHLVRRRGQEARLRCSPMKGHSHVYWYRQLPEEGLKFMVYLQKENIIDESGMPKERFSAEFPKEGPSILRIQQVVRGDSAAYFCASSPAGVEETQYFGPGTRLLVL.